This TCR beta chain was obtained from a study of beta chain features in type 1 diabetes. Overall study findings and caveats: The similarity of naive, central memory and Treg TCRB repertoires appeared greater among patients than among healthy donors. Type 1 diabetes patients had TCRB CDR3s that were shorter (moderately but significantly so) in all four CD4+ subsets.

Expressed TCRB transcripts were sequenced, since all the RNA that had been isolated was reverse transcribed. The assay was immunoSEQ multiplex PCR, and TCRdb's table has in-frame clones only and misses some. The sample consists of 500,000 to 850,000 clones, more than 12% of them appearing once. CDR1 is LGHNT, CDR2 FRNRAP, per germline. There are 16 residues in the CDR3. V was trimmed by 1 base and J by 0 bases, leaving 10 bases between them. This clone was seen a few times. The target antigen is unknown. This chain links TRBV12-5 with TRBJ2-1; no clear D. This TCR derives from a man younger than 35 with type 1 diabetes. Sequencing was done on a sample of naive CD4+ T cells from blood. The CDR3 loop is CASGLGLLSSYNEQFF. CDR3 nucleotides: TGTGCTAGTGGTTTGGGCCTATTGAGCTCCTACAATGAGCAGTTCTTC.